The 31 T cell receptor beta chains reported below all come from one sample, sequenced in a study of T cells in Graves' hyperthyroidism and ophthalmopathy. TCR beta CDR3 regions were amplified from RNA. The HTBI set primed first-round TCR CDR3 RT-PCR. TCRdb analysed the multiplex PCR reads with MiXCR anew, one entry per CDR3 protein. Of about 640,000 distinct CDR3 sequences in the sample, 20% were seen once. The sample consisted of blood. These receptors were obtained from a man aged 30-40 years with Graves' ophthalmopathy.

This clonotype was detected many times. This rearrangement joins TRBV7-9 to TRBJ2-7, with D perhaps assigned TRBD1 or TRBD2 (5 bases each). In germline, CDR1 is SEHNR, CDR2 FQNEAQ (reference sequence). V was cut by 5 bases and J by 2 bases, with 19 bases left in between. The CDR3 sequence is 16 residues long. The CDR3 DNA follows: TGTGCCAGCAGCCTAGAGGGACGGCTTCCACCCTACGAGCAGTACTTC. It specifies CASSLEGRLPPYEQYF.

This clonotype has only a few counts. This chain uses TRBV4-1 with TRBJ2-7; a possible D gene is TRBD1 (5 bases). V was clipped by 2 bases and J by 4 bases, with 12 bases between them. The germline V gene encodes CDR1 MGHRA and CDR2 YSYEKL. The CDR3 runs 14 residues. CDR3 in DNA: TGCGCCAGCAGCCAATTAGGCAGGGAATACGAGCAGTACTTC. Its translation: CASSQLGREYEQYF.

This clonotype has ten or more counts. The rearrangement links TRBV5-1 to TRBJ2-1; D may be TRBD2 (6 bases). V was shortened by 2 bases and J by 8 bases, with 14 bases between the two germline ends. Per the germline V gene, CDR1 is SGHRS and CDR2 is YFSETQ. CDR3 size: 14 residues. Here the CDR3 reads CASSFETSTDEQFF. DNA for the CDR3: TGCGCCAGCAGCTTCGAGACTAGTACGGATGAGCAGTTCTTC.

The table lists this clonotype with many counts. The CDR3 DNA is TGTGCCAGCAGTTCGCGACAGGGGGCCCTCAATCAGCCCCAGCATTTT. Translating it yields CASSSRQGALNQPQHF. The chain is built from TRBV28 and TRBJ1-5; 10 bases agree with TRBD1. Germline V lookup: CDR1 MDHEN, CDR2 SYDVKM. The CDR3 sequence is 16 residues long. V lost 4 bases to trimming and J lost 3 bases; unmatched junction nucleotides: 6.

In this sample, this clonotype turned up many times. The chain joins TRBV6-1 to TRBJ2-1, with 9 bases identical to TRBD2. The CDR3 extends over 14 amino acids. Germline CDR1 and CDR2: MNHNS and SASEGT. Unmatched junction bases numbered 9, after V lost 8 bases and J lost 7 bases. As DNA, the CDR3 is TGTGCCAGCGGCATAGCGGGAGAAGCGAATGAGCAGTTCTTC. Its translation: CASGIAGEANEQFF.

This clonotype was counted many times. The chain is built from TRBV30 and TRBJ2-1; D call uncertain. The V gene's germline CDR1 is GTSNPN and CDR2 SVGIG (reference sequence). The V end was cut by 3 bases, the J end by 7 bases, with 10 bases between. The CDR3 runs to 12 residues. The CDR3 here is CAWSLDGNEQFF. The CDR3 DNA is TGTGCCTGGAGCCTAGACGGGAATGAGCAGTTCTTC. The variable domain in full, completed from reference TRBV30 and TRBJ2-1, reads SQTIHQWPATLVQPVGSPLSLECTVEGTSNPNLYWYRQAAGRGLQLLFYSVGIGQISSEVPQNLSASRPQDRQFILSSKKLLLSDSGFYLCAWSLDGNEQFFGPGTRLTVL.

In this sample, this clonotype turned up many times. V usage is TRBV5-4 and J usage is TRBJ1-1; 9 bases fit TRBD1. Germline CDR1 is SGHNT and CDR2 is YYREEE (reference sequence). CDR3 length equals 14 residues. With 4 bases clipped from V and 3 bases from J, the junction kept 4 bases outside the gene matches. CDR3 bases: TGTGCCAGCAGCAAGGGACAGGGTTACACTGAAGCTTTCTTT. It codes for CASSKGQGYTEAFF.

This clonotype has just a few counts. The CDR3 coding sequence is TGTGCCAGCAGCCACTTGGACCCAAACAATGAGCAGTTCTTC. It encodes CASSHLDPNNEQFF. The chain recombines TRBV4-2 with TRBJ2-1; D is ambiguous. Germline CDR1 LGHNA, CDR2 YNFKEQ. Trimming took 3 bases from V and 5 from J, leaving 11 bases between them. The CDR3 loop spans 14 amino acids.

This clonotype was observed many times. The gene calls are TRBV7-2 and TRBJ2-5; no clear D gene. Per the germline V gene, CDR1 is SGHTA and CDR2 is FQGNSA. This CDR3 is 13 amino acids long. Trimming removed 2 bases from V and 5 bases from J, with 9 bases in between. The CDR3 here is CASSLTRWETQYF. CDR3 coding DNA: TGTGCCAGCAGCTTAACCCGGTGGGAGACCCAGTACTTC. Together with reference TRBV7-2 and TRBJ2-5, the CDR3 gives the full variable domain: GAGVSQSPSNKVTEKGKDVELRCDPISGHTALYWYRQSLGQGLEFLIYFQGNSAPDKSGLPSDRFSAERTGGSVSTLTIQRTQQEDSAVYLCASSLTRWETQYFGPGTRLLVL.

This clonotype was picked up many times. This chain joins TRBV3-1 and TRBJ2-5; D is unclear. The germline V and J ends were trimmed by 1 base and 11 bases, with 11 bases remaining between them. The CDR3 contains 12 residues. Germline loops: CDR1 LGHDT, CDR2 YNNKEL (reference sequence). The CDR3 sequence: CASSQALSNQYF. Written as DNA, the CDR3 is TGTGCCAGCAGCCAAGCACTTTCTAATCAGTACTTC.

The rearrangement links TRBV20-1 to TRBJ2-3, with 7 bases matching TRBD2. J gave up 4 bases and V 0 bases, and 10 bases lay outside the gene matches. The CDR3 length is 16 residues. Germline-derived CDR1 and CDR2 are DFQATT and SNEGSKA (reference sequence). As DNA, the CDR3 is TGCAGTGCTAGAGACGGGGGACTACCTTTGGCAGATACGCAGTATTTT. It specifies CSARDGGLPLADTQYF.

J is TRBJ1-1 and V is TRBV4-2; D is ambiguous. The CDR3 extends over 15 amino acids. The germline CDR1 and CDR2 sequences are LGHNA and YNFKEQ. Trimming removed 0 bases from V and 1 base from J, with 9 bases in between. CDR3 sequence (DNA): TGTGCCAGCAGCCAAGATTTGGATTGGAACACTGAAGCTTTCTTT. It codes for CASSQDLDWNTEAFF.

The rearrangement uses TRBV11-2 and TRBJ2-1; the match to TRBD1 covers 7 bases. With 1 base clipped from V and 1 base from J, the junction kept 4 bases outside the gene matches. Germline values: CDR1 SGHAT, CDR2 FQNNGV. CDR3 size: 16 residues. The CDR3 DNA reads as TGTGCCAGCAGCTTAGTGAGGGGGCCTTCCTACAATGAGCAGTTCTTC. It is translated as CASSLVRGPSYNEQFF.

The V and J genes are TRBV6-1 and TRBJ1-1, with D hard to call. V was trimmed by 6 bases and J by 1 base, leaving 18 bases between them. Per the germline V gene, CDR1 is MNHNS and CDR2 is SASEGT. The CDR3 has 16 amino acids. CDR3 in amino acids: CASRDDSLKRNTEAFF. The DNA for the CDR3 is TGTGCCAGCAGGGACGACTCCCTGAAGCGGAACACTGAAGCTTTCTTT.

This clonotype was recorded many times. The CDR3 here is CASDRSASNQPQHF. The CDR3, as DNA: TGTGCCAGCGACAGGTCAGCGAGCAATCAGCCCCAGCATTTT. This rearrangement joins TRBV12-3 or TRBV12-4 to TRBJ1-5; a possible D gene is TRBD1 (6 bases). V lost 8 bases and J 1 base, leaving 12 bases between the germline ends. The CDR3 consists of 14 residues.

The chain recombines TRBV20-1 with TRBJ2-7; 11 positions agree with TRBD2. The germline CDR1 and CDR2 sequences are DFQATT and SNEGSKA (reference sequence). The CDR3 length is 16 residues. V lost 0 bases to trimming and J lost 5 bases; unmatched junction nucleotides: 9. CDR3 sequence: CSARDPRLAGRNEQYF. The CDR3 nucleotides are TGCAGTGCTAGAGATCCCCGACTAGCGGGAAGGAACGAGCAGTACTTC.

This clonotype has more than one count but fewer than ten. V gene TRBV9 combines with J gene TRBJ2-1, with 7 bases identical to TRBD1. The CDR3 loop spans 15 amino acids. The ends lost 3 bases at V and 7 bases at J; junction bases unmatched: 10. CDR1 and CDR2 from the germline V gene are SGDLS and YYNGEE. For the CDR3, the DNA is TGTGCCAGCAGCGACAGGGGAAGCGGTAGAAATGAGCAGTTCTTC. Translation: CASSDRGSGRNEQFF.

Ten or more counts support this clonotype. The rearrangement links TRBV5-1 to TRBJ2-3; 7 bases match TRBD1. CDR3 length equals 15 residues. Germline V gene data show CDR1 as SGHRS and CDR2 as YFSETQ. V lost 6 bases to trimming and J lost 2 bases; unmatched junction nucleotides: 9. The DNA for the CDR3 is TGCGCCAGCACCCCCGGGACAGCGTACACAGATACGCAGTATTTT. This sequence encodes CASTPGTAYTDTQYF.

This clonotype was picked up many times. The V and J genes are TRBV18 and TRBJ1-2, with TRBD1 as a possible D gene (6 bases). Trimming removed 3 bases at V and 4 bases at J, with 15 bases between. The CDR3 spans 15 residues. Germline V CDR1 and CDR2: KGHSH, LQKENI. The CDR3 DNA reads TGTGCCAGCTCACCCAACAGGGTCGGAGGCTATGGCTACACCTTC. Protein product: CASSPNRVGGYGYTF.

This clonotype was seen repeatedly, ten times or more. The V gene is TRBV7-8, the J gene TRBJ2-5; D tentatively fits TRBD1 or TRBD2 (5 bases each). This CDR3 has 18 residues. Germline V gene sequence: CDR1 SGHVS, CDR2 FQNEAQ. V was clipped by 1 base and J by 0 bases, with 18 bases between them. CDR3 nucleotide sequence: TGTGCCAGCAGCTTAGGGGGGTTCGGGACGGATTACCAAGAGACCCAGTACTTC. Its translation is CASSLGGFGTDYQETQYF.

The chain recombines TRBV5-1 with TRBJ2-4; D is perhaps TRBD1 (6 bases). Per germline, CDR1 SGHRS and CDR2 YFSETQ. Trimming stripped 2 bases from V and 4 bases from J, with 16 bases between. The CDR3 extends over 16 amino acids. The CDR3 DNA follows: TGCGCCAGCAGCTTCGGAGAACTACAGGGAAAAAACATTCAGTACTTC. This sequence encodes CASSFGELQGKNIQYF.

The table lists this clonotype with a count of one. The chain is built from TRBV27 and TRBJ1-1; D is unresolved. The CDR3 consists of 14 residues. Germline values: CDR1 MNHEY, CDR2 SMNVEV (reference sequence). The ends were cut back, 7 bases at V and 1 base at J, with 13 bases in the middle. The CDR3 region is CASKVERENTEAFF. CDR3 nucleotides: TGTGCCAGCAAAGTCGAGAGAGAGAACACTGAAGCTTTCTTT.

This clonotype was counted ten times or more. The chain is built from TRBV28 and TRBJ1-1, with D perhaps TRBD1 (5 bases). The CDR3 covers 15 residues. From germline, CDR1 is MDHEN and CDR2 SYDVKM. V lost 0 bases and J 1 base, leaving 9 bases between the germline ends. In DNA form, the CDR3 reads TGTGCCAGCAGTTTATGGGACACCCGGAACACTGAAGCTTTCTTT. Amino acids: CASSLWDTRNTEAFF.

This clonotype was recorded many times. The J gene is TRBJ1-1, the V gene TRBV28; no clear D. Between the trimmed V and J ends, which lost 4 bases and 5 bases, there was a span of 5 bases. In germline, CDR1 is MDHEN, CDR2 SYDVKM. CDR3 length: 11 amino acids. CDR3 loop: CASSSSTEAFF. In DNA, the CDR3 is TGTGCCAGCAGTTCCTCGACTGAAGCTTTCTTT.

This clonotype was observed a handful of times. In DNA, the CDR3 is TGTGCCAGCAGCGGCCGGCCCTTACAGCCCCAGCATTTT. Amino acid sequence: CASSGRPLQPQHF. V is TRBV6-1 and J is TRBJ1-5; D remains unclear. Germline loops: CDR1 MNHNS, CDR2 SASEGT. The ends were cut back, 6 bases at V and 7 bases at J, with 13 bases in the middle. CDR3 size: 13 residues.

This clonotype was picked up a small number of times. This chain joins TRBV6-5 and TRBJ1-5, with TRBD1 matching 7 bases. Germline V gene data show CDR1 as MNHEY and CDR2 as SVGAGI. Unmatched junction bases numbered 4, after V lost 2 bases and J lost 3 bases. CDR3 length: 15 amino acids. For the CDR3, the DNA is TGTGCCAGCAGTTACGACAGGGTGGACAATCAGCCCCAGCATTTT. This encodes CASSYDRVDNQPQHF.

This clonotype occurred many times. V is TRBV7-2 and J is TRBJ2-2; a weak D match, TRBD1 (5 bases). Germline V gene data show CDR1 as SGHTA and CDR2 as FQGNSA. The CDR3 spans 16 residues. The ends were cut back, 4 bases at V and 2 bases at J, with 14 bases in the middle. The CDR3 sequence is CASSSIGQGNTGELFF. The CDR3 DNA sequence: TGTGCCAGCAGCTCGATCGGGCAGGGCAACACCGGGGAGCTGTTTTTT.

This clonotype was found a few times. J is TRBJ1-1 and V is TRBV28; 9 bases line up with TRBD1. This CDR3 has 16 residues. The V gene's germline CDR1 is MDHEN and CDR2 SYDVKM. Losses at the gene ends were 6 bases for V and 0 bases for J; bases not matched to a gene: 8. This CDR3 is CASSSQGARVNTEAFF. The CDR3 DNA follows: TGTGCCAGCAGCTCACAGGGGGCGCGGGTGAACACTGAAGCTTTCTTT. Looking up the rest from reference TRBV28 and TRBJ1-1 gives the full variable domain: DVKVTQSSRYLVKRTGEKVFLECVQDMDHENMFWYRQDPGLGLRLIYFSYDVKMKEKGDIPEGYSVSREKKERFSLILESASTNQTSMYLCASSSQGARVNTEAFFGQGTRLTVV.

This clonotype came up a few times. The chain is built from TRBV5-1 and TRBJ2-7; no clear D. CDR3 length: 15 amino acids. Trimming cost V 0 bases and J 7 bases, with 17 bases left between them. Germline lookup yields CDR1 SGHRS and CDR2 YFSETQ. The CDR3 bases are TGCGCCAGCAGCTTGGAAGTCCGGACGGCCCGGGAGCAGTACTTC. Translation: CASSLEVRTAREQYF. Full variable domain (missing parts from reference TRBV5-1 and TRBJ2-7): KAGVTQTPRYLIKTRGQQVTLSCSPISGHRSVSWYQQTPGQGLQFLFEYFSETQRNKGNFPGRFSGRQFSNSRSEMNVSTLELGDSALYLCASSLEVRTAREQYFGPGTRLTVT.

This clonotype was observed once. This chain uses TRBV5-1 with TRBJ1-5, with 9 nucleotides matching TRBD1. V shed 0 bases, J shed 0 bases, and the junction held 7 bases outside the gene matches. The CDR3 is made up of 18 amino acids. Germline V gene data show CDR1 as SGHRS and CDR2 as YFSETQ. The CDR3 here is CASSLARDRVTSNQPQHF. The CDR3 DNA reads as TGCGCCAGCAGCTTGGCCAGGGACAGGGTGACTAGCAATCAGCCCCAGCATTTT.

There are many counts of this clonotype. The J gene is TRBJ2-3, the V gene TRBV7-2; 8 bases line up with TRBD2. Trimming removed 1 base from V and 6 bases from J; junction bases left unmatched: 6. The germline CDR1 and CDR2 sequences are SGHTA and FQGNSA. CDR3 length: 15 amino acids. The CDR3 spells CASSLVSSGSDTQYF. DNA for the CDR3: TGTGCCAGCAGCTTAGTATCCAGCGGGAGCGATACGCAGTATTTT.